The 25 T cell receptor beta chains below were found in one sample sequenced in a study of T-cell reconstitution after alpha-beta-depleted transplantation in children. Unique molecular identifiers tagged the TCRbeta library. TCRdb re-called the PCR reads with MiXCR, one entry per CDR3 protein. There are some 250,000 distinct CDR3 sequences in the sample; about 12% occur only once, and around 3% lies in the top ten. Sequenced here: PBMCs from the stem cell graft donor, sampled from the stem cell graft. Receptor source: a human donor who donated a stem cell graft to a child with acute lymphoblastic leukemia.

This clonotype was observed many times. The chain couples TRBV20-1 to TRBJ2-7; maybe TRBD2 (6 bases). V was pared by 5 bases and J by 6 bases, with 11 bases between. Looked up from germline, CDR1 is DFQATT and CDR2 is SNEGSKA (reference sequence). CDR3 length: 11 amino acids. In nucleotides, the CDR3 is TGCAGTGCTCGGAGGGGCGTCGAGCAGTACTTC. This codes for CSARRGVEQYF.

This clonotype was recorded many times. This rearrangement joins TRBV11-1 to TRBJ1-5; a possible D gene is TRBD1 (5 bases). Trimming stripped 0 bases from V and 2 bases from J, with 17 bases between. CDR1 SGHAT and CDR2 FQDESV come from the germline V gene (reference sequence). The CDR3 extends over 18 amino acids. CDR3 amino acids: CASSLAGPVGVGNQPQHF. The CDR3 nucleotides read TGTGCCAGCAGCTTAGCAGGACCCGTGGGGGTCGGCAATCAGCCCCAGCATTTT.

The chain combines TRBV6-2 or TRBV6-3 with TRBJ2-2; 7 nucleotides line up with TRBD2. V was clipped by 6 bases and J by 6 bases; unmatched bases: 10. Germline CDR1 reads MNHEY; CDR2 reads SVGEGT. This CDR3 contains 15 residues. CDR3 protein: CASSPYGGVAGELFF. For the CDR3, the DNA is TGTGCCAGCAGCCCCTATGGGGGGGTAGCCGGGGAGCTGTTTTTT.

This clonotype was detected many times. The chain is built from TRBV28 and TRBJ1-1, with D unclear. Germline V CDR1 and CDR2: MDHEN, SYDVKM. With 5 bases removed from V and 6 bases from J, the gap between germline ends came to 13 bases. The CDR3 consists of 13 residues. In nucleotides, the CDR3 is TGTGCCAGCAGTGCCGGTTGGAGGCCTGAAGCTTTCTTT. It codes for CASSAGWRPEAFF.

This clonotype was picked up many times. The chain carries TRBV12-3 or TRBV12-4 and TRBJ1-5; the D gene is possibly TRBD1 (6 bases). This CDR3 contains 14 residues. Trimming cost V 3 bases and J 4 bases, with 10 bases left between them. Here the CDR3 reads CASSLGTTNQPQHF. As DNA, the CDR3 is TGTGCCAGCAGTTTGGGGACAACTAATCAGCCCCAGCATTTT.

This clonotype was seen at least ten times. The V gene is TRBV12-3 or TRBV12-4, the J gene TRBJ1-6, with unresolved D. The V and J ends lost 5 bases and 7 bases respectively, with 6 bases between them. The CDR3 runs to 12 residues. CDR3 amino acids: CASSMANSPLHF. The DNA of the CDR3 is TGTGCCAGCAGTATGGCCAATTCACCCCTCCACTTT.

The table lists this clonotype with many counts. The chain joins TRBV4-3 to TRBJ2-1, with a tentative D call TRBD1 (5 bases). This CDR3 is built from 16 residues. V lost 0 bases to trimming and J lost 9 bases, with 18 bases between them. The germline gives CDR1 LGHNA, CDR2 YSLEER. CDR3 protein: CASSQDKGFFSSEQFF. The CDR3 coding sequence is TGCGCCAGCAGCCAAGACAAGGGGTTCTTTTCCTCTGAGCAGTTCTTC.

This clonotype was counted ten times or more. The CDR3 DNA sequence: TGTGCCAGCAGTTACTCGAAAACTAGCGGGAAAAATGATGAGCAGTTCTTC. It translates to CASSYSKTSGKNDEQFF. This chain connects TRBV6-2 or TRBV6-3 to TRBJ2-1, with TRBD2 matching 10 bases. The CDR3 sequence is 17 residues long. Unmatched junction bases numbered 10, after V lost 0 bases and J lost 8 bases. Germline V gene sequence: CDR1 MNHEY, CDR2 SVGEGT.

There are many counts of this clonotype. The rearrangement joins TRBV15 to TRBJ2-5; tentatively, D is TRBD2 (6 bases). The CDR3 totals 15 residues. Germline V gene data show CDR1 as LNHNV and CDR2 as YYDKDF (reference sequence). Trimming cost V 0 bases and J 4 bases, with 12 bases left between them. Here the CDR3 reads CATSRESGTGETQYF. The CDR3 nucleotides read TGTGCCACCAGCAGAGAATCGGGGACTGGAGAGACCCAGTACTTC.

This clonotype was observed many times. The rearrangement joins TRBV27 to TRBJ2-5, with 8 bases aligning to TRBD2. V was pared by 5 bases and J by 4 bases, with 9 bases of the junction left unmatched. The CDR3 contains 15 residues. Germline assignment: CDR1 MNHEY and CDR2 SMNVEV (reference sequence). CDR3 nucleotides: TGTGCCAGCAGTCTAATTAGCGGGAAAGGAGAGACCCAGTACTTC. Translated, it gives CASSLISGKGETQYF.

This clonotype came up many times. J is TRBJ2-7 and V is TRBV27; 12 bases line up with TRBD1. CDR1 and CDR2 (germline): MNHEY, SMNVEV (reference sequence). The V and J ends lost 4 bases and 7 bases, in that order; junction bases with no gene match: 11. The length of the CDR3 is 16 residues. CDR3 coding DNA: TGTGCCAGCAGTTCAATCTCGGGACAGGGGGCGCGAGAGCAGTACTTC. Encoded protein: CASSSISGQGAREQYF.

In this sample, this clonotype turned up many times. The chain combines TRBV20-1 with TRBJ2-1; a possible D gene is TRBD1 (5 bases). CDR3 length: 13 amino acids. CDR1 DFQATT and CDR2 SNEGSKA come from the germline V gene (reference sequence). Trimming stripped 3 bases from V and 0 bases from J, with 6 bases between. This CDR3 reads CSASRVSYNEQFF. The DNA of the CDR3 is TGCAGTGCTAGCAGGGTCTCCTACAATGAGCAGTTCTTC.

This clonotype has a count of ten or more. The chain links TRBV12-3 or TRBV12-4 to TRBJ2-1, with 8 bases that match TRBD2. CDR3 size: 16 residues. The trim removed 6 bases at V and 2 bases at J, leaving 9 bases unmatched. The CDR3 loop reads CASRRGSGGAYNEQFF. CDR3 DNA: TGTGCCAGCAGGAGGGGCAGCGGGGGAGCCTACAATGAGCAGTTCTTC.

This clonotype was found a few times. This chain connects TRBV6-2 or TRBV6-3 to TRBJ2-1; 10 nucleotides align to TRBD2. V was clipped by 7 bases and J by 1 base; unmatched bases: 4. From germline, CDR1 is MNHEY and CDR2 SVGEGT. The length of the CDR3 is 15 residues. CDR3 coding DNA: TGTGCCAGCAAATTACTAGCGGGATCCTACAATGAGCAGTTCTTC. Its translation is CASKLLAGSYNEQFF.

This clonotype came up many times. The chain has TRBV5-1 and TRBJ2-2; TRBD1 aligns across 7 bases. Trimming cost V 0 bases and J 1 base; bases outside gene matches: 0. This CDR3 region has 15 residues. CDR1 and CDR2 from the germline V gene are SGHRS and YFSETQ. The CDR3 protein is CASSLDRGNTGELFF. The DNA for the CDR3 is TGCGCCAGCAGCTTGGACAGGGGGAACACCGGGGAGCTGTTTTTT.

There are many counts of this clonotype. The rearrangement uses TRBV7-8 and TRBJ2-7; 10 bases fit TRBD1. The V segment lost 8 bases and the J segment 7 bases; nucleotides outside the gene matches: 5. The CDR3 runs to 12 residues. From germline, CDR1 is SGHVS and CDR2 FQNEAQ. CDR3 sequence: CASRTGGSEQYF. For the CDR3, the DNA is TGTGCCAGCCGGACAGGGGGGAGTGAGCAGTACTTC.

This clonotype occurred many times. The rearrangement joins TRBV19 to TRBJ2-5, with TRBD1 matching over 7 bases. The CDR3 contains 16 residues. From germline, CDR1 is LNHDA and CDR2 SQIVND (reference sequence). The trim removed 0 bases at V and 3 bases at J, leaving 7 bases unmatched. CDR3 residues: CASSIDPPTGKETQYF. In DNA form, the CDR3 reads TGTGCCAGTAGTATAGATCCGCCGACAGGGAAAGAGACCCAGTACTTC.

The chain combines TRBV4-2 with TRBJ1-1, with TRBD1 matching 11 bases. The CDR3 has 16 amino acids. Trimming took 1 base from V and 8 from J; bases not matched to a gene: 9. In germline, CDR1 is LGHNA, CDR2 YNFKEQ. CDR3 protein: CASSQGTGGGRTEAFF. The CDR3, as DNA: TGTGCCAGCAGCCAAGGGACAGGGGGCGGGAGGACCGAAGCTTTCTTT.

This clonotype was observed many times. The chain has TRBV9 and TRBJ2-5; D remains ambiguous. Germline V CDR1 and CDR2: SGDLS, YYNGEE. This CDR3 contains 15 residues. The germline V and J ends were trimmed by 0 bases and 4 bases, with 13 bases remaining between them. DNA of the CDR3: TGTGCCAGCAGCGTAGATAGCTTTGTCGCAGAGACCCAGTACTTC. Translating it yields CASSVDSFVAETQYF.

This clonotype was recorded at least ten times. V is TRBV5-1 and J is TRBJ2-5; 7 nucleotides agree with TRBD1. The J segment lost 2 bases and the V segment lost 3 bases, leaving 7 bases of the junction unmatched. The CDR3 covers 15 residues. Germline V gives CDR1 SGHRS, CDR2 YFSETQ. Written as DNA, the CDR3 is TGCGCCAGCAGCTCCACCGGGACAGCTCAAGAGACCCAGTACTTC. Residues: CASSSTGTAQETQYF.

This clonotype was picked up many times. The V and J genes are TRBV20-1 and TRBJ2-1, with D possibly TRBD1 on 6 matching bases. CDR3 length: 15 amino acids. V lost 6 bases and J lost 0, with 15 bases in between. Germline V CDR1 and CDR2: DFQATT, SNEGSKA (reference sequence). This CDR3 is CSAPGQGSSYNEQFF. As DNA, the CDR3 is TGCAGTGCCCCAGGTCAGGGGAGCTCCTACAATGAGCAGTTCTTC.

This clonotype has ten or more counts. The chain couples TRBV4-3 to TRBJ2-5; the match to TRBD2 covers 10 bases. V gave up 0 bases and J gave up 10 bases; unmatched junction bases: 11. Germline V gives CDR1 LGHNA, CDR2 YSLEER. The CDR3 contains 16 residues. The CDR3 nucleotides read TGCGCCAGCAGCCAAGATTGGTCTAGCGGGGGAGGGAGCCAGTACTTC. It codes for CASSQDWSSGGGSQYF.

This clonotype was recorded at least ten times. The chain carries TRBV18 and TRBJ2-5, with TRBD1 identical over 7 bases. The J segment lost 1 base and the V segment lost 6 bases, leaving 5 bases of the junction unmatched. There are 14 residues in the CDR3. Germline-derived CDR1 and CDR2 are KGHSH and LQKENI. CDR3 sequence: CASSSTGLQETQYF. In nucleotides, the CDR3 is TGTGCCAGCTCCTCGACAGGGCTCCAAGAGACCCAGTACTTC.

This clonotype came up many times. This chain uses TRBV9 with TRBJ1-2; D gene unclear. V was clipped by 3 bases and J by 3 bases, with 6 bases between them. This CDR3 comprises 12 residues. Looked up from germline, CDR1 is SGDLS and CDR2 is YYNGEE. The CDR3 DNA follows: TGTGCCAGCAGCGGGCAGGACTATGGCTACACCTTC. Amino acids: CASSGQDYGYTF.

A note on this clonotype: A much larger clonotype is one base distant, so this may be a read error. V and J are TRBV5-1 and TRBJ2-3; a weak D match, TRBD2 (5 bases). Germline V gene sequence: CDR1 SGHRS, CDR2 YFSETQ. The CDR3 loop spans 17 amino acids. CDR3 DNA sequence: TGCGCCACCAGCTTGCGTGGTTACGGAGGTCCAAGGGATACGCAGTATTTT. This gives the protein CATSLRGYGGPRDTQYF.